This is a list of T cell receptor beta chains from one sample in a study of T-cell reconstitution after alpha-beta-depleted transplantation in children. MiXCR, run by TCRdb on the PCR reads, gives a single entry per CDR3 protein. The sample shows 350,000 to 500,000 distinct CDR3 sequences, 43% of them seen only once. The material was PBMCs, obtained before TCRalphabeta/CD19-depleted stem cell transplant. The source of these receptors is a girl aged 2-10 years with aplastic anemia, due to receive a stem cell transplant. Both conserved end residues are part of each CDR3. The order of the fields is V gene, D gene, J gene, clone size, CDR3 protein, CDR3 DNA. A D gene is named only where the DNA matches it firmly. Not all rows give a size; the values are once, few, many and, for expanded clones, a class.

v_call: TRBV9; d_call: .; j_call: TRBJ2-7; clone_size: few; cdr3_aa: CASSVDEGPYEQYF; cdr3_nt: TGTGCCAGCAGCGTAGACGAGGGGCCCTACGAGCAGTACTTC
v_call: TRBV4-1; d_call: TRBD2; j_call: TRBJ2-7; clone_size: .; cdr3_aa: CASSQTIGGLAGGAYEQYF; cdr3_nt: TGCGCCAGCAGCCAAACCATAGGGGGACTAGCGGGAGGAGCCTACGAGCAGTACTTC
v_call: TRBV20-1; d_call: .; j_call: TRBJ2-5; clone_size: many; cdr3_aa: CSASSQQETQYF; cdr3_nt: TGCAGTGCTAGTTCACAACAAGAGACCCAGTACTTC
v_call: TRBV7-9; d_call: .; j_call: TRBJ1-2; clone_size: .; cdr3_aa: CASSPEPSTGGYTF; cdr3_nt: TGTGCCAGCAGCCCGGAACCCTCGACCGGTGGCTACACCTTC
v_call: TRBV7-3; d_call: .; j_call: TRBJ2-3; clone_size: .; cdr3_aa: CASSTGPPGGTDTQYF; cdr3_nt: TGTGCCAGCAGCACCGGCCCTCCTGGGGGCACAGATACGCAGTATTTT
v_call: TRBV9; d_call: TRBD2; j_call: TRBJ2-3; clone_size: .; cdr3_aa: CASSPRGGTSTDTQYF; cdr3_nt: TGTGCCAGCAGCCCCCGCGGGGGAACTAGCACAGATACGCAGTATTTT
v_call: TRBV24-1; d_call: .; j_call: TRBJ2-4; clone_size: .; cdr3_aa: CATSDPAEGKNIQYF; cdr3_nt: TGTGCCACCAGTGACCCCGCGGAGGGCAAAAACATTCAGTACTTC
v_call: TRBV5-1; d_call: TRBD1; j_call: TRBJ2-1; clone_size: many; cdr3_aa: CASSSGQSSYNEQFF; cdr3_nt: TGCGCCAGCAGCTCGGGACAGAGCTCCTACAATGAGCAGTTCTTC
v_call: TRBV7-2; d_call: .; j_call: TRBJ1-2; clone_size: many; cdr3_aa: CASSRSYGYTF; cdr3_nt: TGTGCCAGCAGCCGAAGCTATGGCTACACCTTC
v_call: TRBV20-1; d_call: TRBD2; j_call: TRBJ2-7; clone_size: .; cdr3_aa: CSATEASGSHEQYF; cdr3_nt: TGCAGTGCTACCGAGGCTAGCGGGAGTCACGAGCAGTACTTC
v_call: TRBV5-1; d_call: TRBD1; j_call: TRBJ2-7; clone_size: few; cdr3_aa: CASSLGTGYEQYF; cdr3_nt: TGCGCCAGCAGCTTGGGGACAGGGTACGAGCAGTACTTC
v_call: TRBV15; d_call: TRBD2; j_call: TRBJ2-1; clone_size: many; cdr3_aa: CATSRGVGTSGRVDEQFF; cdr3_nt: TGTGCCACCAGCAGAGGGGTCGGGACTAGCGGGAGAGTGGATGAGCAGTTCTTC
v_call: TRBV20-1; d_call: TRBD1; j_call: TRBJ2-7; clone_size: .; cdr3_aa: CSANRDRVYEQYF; cdr3_nt: TGCAGTGCTAACCGGGACAGGGTTTACGAGCAGTACTTC
v_call: TRBV29-1; d_call: .; j_call: TRBJ2-1; clone_size: many; cdr3_aa: CSVGVYNEQFF; cdr3_nt: TGCAGCGTTGGGGTGTACAATGAGCAGTTCTTC
v_call: TRBV4-2; d_call: .; j_call: TRBJ2-5; clone_size: .; cdr3_aa: CASSQSRGGGETQYF; cdr3_nt: TGTGCCAGCAGCCAAAGTCGGGGTGGGGGAGAGACCCAGTACTTC
v_call: TRBV18; d_call: .; j_call: TRBJ1-4; clone_size: .; cdr3_aa: CASSPLTDNEKLFF; cdr3_nt: TGTGCCAGCTCACCATTGACCGATAATGAAAAACTGTTTTTT
v_call: TRBV2; d_call: TRBD2; j_call: TRBJ2-1; clone_size: .; cdr3_aa: CASSVGGRYNEQFF; cdr3_nt: TGTGCCAGCAGTGTAGGCGGGAGGTACAATGAGCAGTTCTTC
v_call: TRBV29-1; d_call: .; j_call: TRBJ1-1; clone_size: .; cdr3_aa: CSALRTPGPEAFF; cdr3_nt: TGCAGCGCCCTCAGAACCCCGGGGCCTGAAGCTTTCTTT
v_call: TRBV14; d_call: TRBD2; j_call: TRBJ2-1; clone_size: few; cdr3_aa: CASSLSGTSNEQFF; cdr3_nt: TGTGCCAGCAGCCTATCCGGGACTAGCAATGAGCAGTTCTTC
v_call: TRBV12-3/TRBV12-4; d_call: .; j_call: TRBJ2-3; clone_size: .; cdr3_aa: CASREFSTDTQYF; cdr3_nt: TGTGCCAGCAGGGAATTTAGCACAGATACGCAGTATTTT
v_call: TRBV5-1; d_call: .; j_call: TRBJ1-1; clone_size: .; cdr3_aa: CASSLAGAARRNTEAFF; cdr3_nt: TGCGCCAGCAGCTTGGCTGGGGCAGCTCGAAGGAACACTGAAGCTTTCTTT
v_call: TRBV7-2; d_call: .; j_call: TRBJ2-2; clone_size: many; cdr3_aa: CASSPVEVAAGELFF; cdr3_nt: TGTGCCAGCAGCCCCGTCGAGGTAGCGGCCGGGGAGCTGTTTTTT
v_call: TRBV6-5; d_call: TRBD1; j_call: TRBJ1-6; clone_size: many; cdr3_aa: CASSYRGQGFDNSPLHF; cdr3_nt: TGTGCCAGCAGTTACCGGGGACAGGGGTTCGATAATTCACCCCTCCACTTT
v_call: TRBV20-1; d_call: TRBD2; j_call: TRBJ2-7; clone_size: many; cdr3_aa: CSARDLTSGTYEQYF; cdr3_nt: TGCAGTGCTAGAGATCTTACTAGCGGTACCTACGAGCAGTACTTC
v_call: TRBV7-2; d_call: TRBD2; j_call: TRBJ2-7; clone_size: .; cdr3_aa: CASAGTSAAYEQYF; cdr3_nt: TGTGCCAGCGCTGGCACTAGCGCCGCCTACGAGCAGTACTTC
v_call: TRBV4-1; d_call: .; j_call: TRBJ1-5; clone_size: few; cdr3_aa: CASSQGPNWGNQPQHF; cdr3_nt: TGCGCCAGCAGCCAGGGACCCAACTGGGGCAATCAGCCCCAGCATTTT
v_call: TRBV20-1; d_call: .; j_call: TRBJ2-7; clone_size: .; cdr3_aa: CSAPMGTNPFEQYF; cdr3_nt: TGCAGTGCTCCCATGGGGACCAATCCATTCGAGCAGTACTTC
v_call: TRBV15; d_call: .; j_call: TRBJ2-3; clone_size: .; cdr3_aa: CATSRVLVGLVGGDTQYF; cdr3_nt: TGTGCCACCAGCAGAGTTTTGGTCGGTCTCGTAGGCGGAGATACGCAGTATTTT
v_call: TRBV3-1; d_call: .; j_call: TRBJ1-1; clone_size: few; cdr3_aa: CASSPPGFETEAFF; cdr3_nt: TGTGCCAGCAGCCCCCCCGGGTTTGAGACTGAAGCTTTCTTT
v_call: TRBV6-1; d_call: .; j_call: TRBJ1-6; clone_size: few; cdr3_aa: CASSPIRRSSYNSPLHF; cdr3_nt: TGTGCCAGCAGCCCAATTAGACGGAGCTCCTATAATTCACCCCTCCACTTT
v_call: TRBV30; d_call: TRBD2; j_call: TRBJ2-7; clone_size: .; cdr3_aa: CAWSLAGDYEQYF; cdr3_nt: TGTGCCTGGAGTTTAGCGGGAGACTACGAGCAGTACTTC
v_call: TRBV20-1; d_call: TRBD2; j_call: TRBJ2-7; clone_size: once; cdr3_aa: CSARVRTSGRLYEQYF; cdr3_nt: TGCAGTGCTAGAGTCCGGACTAGCGGGAGACTATACGAGCAGTACTTC
v_call: TRBV7-8; d_call: TRBD2; j_call: TRBJ2-2; clone_size: .; cdr3_aa: CASSPSGGDSGELFF; cdr3_nt: TGTGCCAGCAGCCCAAGCGGGGGGGACTCCGGGGAGCTGTTTTTT
v_call: TRBV4-3; d_call: .; j_call: TRBJ1-4; clone_size: many; cdr3_aa: CASSQRQVSNEKLFF; cdr3_nt: TGCGCCAGCAGCCAGCGACAGGTCTCCAATGAAAAACTGTTTTTT
v_call: TRBV4-1; d_call: .; j_call: TRBJ2-5; clone_size: many; cdr3_aa: CASSQGRDETQYF; cdr3_nt: TGCGCCAGCAGCCAAGGCAGGGATGAGACCCAGTACTTC
v_call: TRBV7-6; d_call: TRBD1; j_call: TRBJ2-3; clone_size: few; cdr3_aa: CASSVGTGGSDTQYF; cdr3_nt: TGTGCCAGCAGCGTCGGGACAGGGGGCTCAGATACGCAGTATTTT
v_call: TRBV7-9; d_call: .; j_call: TRBJ2-1; clone_size: .; cdr3_aa: CASSPGEQFF; cdr3_nt: TGTGCCAGCAGTCCTGGGGAGCAGTTCTTC
v_call: TRBV28; d_call: TRBD1; j_call: TRBJ2-5; clone_size: .; cdr3_aa: CASRRTGGAGTQYF; cdr3_nt: TGTGCCAGCAGGCGGACAGGGGGCGCAGGGACCCAGTACTTC
v_call: TRBV5-5; d_call: TRBD1; j_call: TRBJ1-3; clone_size: many; cdr3_aa: CASSRDRDRANTIYF; cdr3_nt: TGTGCCAGCAGCCGCGACAGGGACCGTGCAAACACCATATATTTT
v_call: TRBV14; d_call: .; j_call: TRBJ2-7; clone_size: .; cdr3_aa: CASSQVRTSSYEQYF; cdr3_nt: TGTGCCAGCAGCCAAGTCCGGACTTCTTCCTACGAGCAGTACTTC
v_call: TRBV20-1; d_call: TRBD1; j_call: TRBJ1-5; clone_size: few; cdr3_aa: CSAPTAGTGDNQPQHF; cdr3_nt: TGCAGTGCGCCCACCGCCGGGACAGGGGACAATCAGCCCCAGCATTTT